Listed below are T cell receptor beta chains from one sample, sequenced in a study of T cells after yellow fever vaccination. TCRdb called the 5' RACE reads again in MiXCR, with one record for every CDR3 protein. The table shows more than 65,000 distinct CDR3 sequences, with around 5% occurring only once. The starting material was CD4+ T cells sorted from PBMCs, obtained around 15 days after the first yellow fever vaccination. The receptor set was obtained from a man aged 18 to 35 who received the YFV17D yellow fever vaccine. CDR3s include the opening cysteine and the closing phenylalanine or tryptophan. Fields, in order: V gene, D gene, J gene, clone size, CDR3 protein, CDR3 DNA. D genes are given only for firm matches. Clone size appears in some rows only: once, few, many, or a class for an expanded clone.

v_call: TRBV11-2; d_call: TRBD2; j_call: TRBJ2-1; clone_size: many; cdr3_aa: CASSLYAGVSYNEQFF; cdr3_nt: TGTGCCAGCAGCTTATATGCGGGGGTGTCCTACAATGAGCAGTTCTTC
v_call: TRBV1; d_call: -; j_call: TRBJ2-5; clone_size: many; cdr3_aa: CTSSHAPREEWWTQYF; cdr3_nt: TGCACCAGCAGCCATGCTCCAAGGGAGGAATGGTGGACCCAGTACTTC
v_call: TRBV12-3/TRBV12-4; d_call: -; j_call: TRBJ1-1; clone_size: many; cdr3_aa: CASSLFLLEAFF; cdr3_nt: TGTGCCAGCAGTTTGTTTTTATTAGAAGCTTTCTTT
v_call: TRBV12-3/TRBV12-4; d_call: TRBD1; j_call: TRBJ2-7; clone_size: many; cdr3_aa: CASRPTQGAHRYEQYF; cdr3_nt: TGTGCCAGCAGGCCCACTCAGGGGGCGCATCGGTACGAGCAGTACTTC
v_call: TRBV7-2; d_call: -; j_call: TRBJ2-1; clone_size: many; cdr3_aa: CASSSSSYGYNEQFF; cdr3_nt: TGTGCCAGCAGCTCCTCTAGCTACGGATACAATGAGCAGTTCTTC
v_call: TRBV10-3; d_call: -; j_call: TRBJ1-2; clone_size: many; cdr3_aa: CAISELAIINGYTF; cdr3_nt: TGTGCCATCAGTGAGTTGGCGATTATCAATGGCTACACCTTC
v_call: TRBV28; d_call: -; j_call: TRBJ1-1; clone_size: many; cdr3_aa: CASTFPSNTEAFF; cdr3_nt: TGTGCCAGCACCTTTCCCTCGAACACTGAAGCTTTCTTT
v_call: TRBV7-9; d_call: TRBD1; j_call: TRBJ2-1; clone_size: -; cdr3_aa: CASRDGTGDYNEQFF; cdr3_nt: TGTGCCAGCAGGGACGGGACAGGAGACTACAATGAGCAGTTCTTC
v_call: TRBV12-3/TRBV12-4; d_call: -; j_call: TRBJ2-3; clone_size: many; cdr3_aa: CASSFQPTDTQYF; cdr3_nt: TGTGCCAGCAGTTTTCAACCGACAGATACGCAGTATTTT
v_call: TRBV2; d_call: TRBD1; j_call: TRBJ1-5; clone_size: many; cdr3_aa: CASRWDRWGNQPQHF; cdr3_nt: TGTGCCAGCAGATGGGACAGGTGGGGCAATCAGCCCCAGCATTTT
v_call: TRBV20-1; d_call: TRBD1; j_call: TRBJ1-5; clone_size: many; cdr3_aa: CSALGGTGVSNQPQHF; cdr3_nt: TGCAGTGCTCTAGGGGGGACAGGAGTATCTAATCAGCCCCAGCATTTT
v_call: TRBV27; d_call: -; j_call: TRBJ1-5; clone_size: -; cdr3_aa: CASSPRWGGDGNQPQHF; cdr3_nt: TGTGCCAGCAGCCCCCGCTGGGGCGGGGACGGCAATCAGCCCCAGCATTTT
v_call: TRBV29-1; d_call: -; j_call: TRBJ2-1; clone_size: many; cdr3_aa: CSAQGEPSVNEQFF; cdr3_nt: TGCAGCGCCCAAGGGGAGCCTTCGGTCAATGAGCAGTTCTTC
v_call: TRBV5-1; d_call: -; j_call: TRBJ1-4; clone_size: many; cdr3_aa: CASSLRNSNEKLFF; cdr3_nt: TGCGCCAGCAGCCTCAGGAACAGTAATGAAAAACTGTTTTTT
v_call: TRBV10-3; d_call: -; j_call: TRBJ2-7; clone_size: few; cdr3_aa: CAISETSLPYTQYF; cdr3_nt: TGTGCCATCAGTGAAACTAGCCTGCCGTATACGCAGTACTTC
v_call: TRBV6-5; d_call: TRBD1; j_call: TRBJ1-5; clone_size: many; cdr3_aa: CASSSGTGSNQPQHF; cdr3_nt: TGTGCCAGCAGTTCCGGGACAGGGAGCAATCAGCCCCAGCATTTT
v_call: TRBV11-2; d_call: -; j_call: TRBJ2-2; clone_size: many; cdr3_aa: CASWGYGRGRLMTGELFF; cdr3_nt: TGTGCCAGCTGGGGATATGGGAGGGGGCGTCTAATGACCGGGGAGCTGTTTTTT